This is a list of T cell receptor beta chains from one sample in a study of CD8 T cells in Susac syndrome. Via MiXCR, TCRdb re-called the immunoSEQ multiplex PCR reads, giving one row per CDR3 protein. The repertoire holds hundreds of thousands of distinct CDR3 sequences, 95% to 97% seen once, with around 0.1% in the top ten. The specimen was CD4+ T cells from PBMCs. These receptors were taken from a human donor with Susac syndrome. Each CDR3 is given with its conserved first and last residue. The order of the fields is clone size, J gene, D gene, V gene, CDR3 DNA, CDR3 protein. D genes are given only for firm matches. Where a row states a size, it is once, few, many or the class of an expanded clone; other rows omit it.

abundance: NA; j_gene: TRBJ2-5; d_gene: TRBD2; v_gene: TRBV3-1; CDR3nt: TGTGCCAGCAGTCAAGCGGGAGGCGGCGAGACCCAGTACTTC; CDR3aa: CASSQAGGGETQYF
abundance: NA; j_gene: TRBJ1-2; d_gene: NA; v_gene: TRBV3-1; CDR3nt: TGTGCCAGCAGCCGGGAAGAATACAGGGAAGGTGGCTACACCTTC; CDR3aa: CASSREEYREGGYTF
abundance: NA; j_gene: TRBJ1-2; d_gene: NA; v_gene: TRBV27; CDR3nt: TGTGCCAGCAGTCCCCAGACCTTCGCTTATGGCTACACCTTC; CDR3aa: CASSPQTFAYGYTF
abundance: once; j_gene: TRBJ2-7; d_gene: TRBD2; v_gene: TRBV29-1; CDR3nt: TGCAGCGTTCTGGTAGCGGGACCCTACGAGCAGTACTTC; CDR3aa: CSVLVAGPYEQYF
abundance: once; j_gene: TRBJ2-1; d_gene: NA; v_gene: TRBV5-1; CDR3nt: TGCGCCAGCAGCTTCGGGACTCCCTCCTACAATGAGCAGTTCTTC; CDR3aa: CASSFGTPSYNEQFF
abundance: NA; j_gene: TRBJ2-1; d_gene: NA; v_gene: TRBV6-6; CDR3nt: TGTGCCAGCGCCATAGCGGACCGCTACAATGAGCAGTTCTTC; CDR3aa: CASAIADRYNEQFF
abundance: NA; j_gene: TRBJ1-2; d_gene: NA; v_gene: TRBV30; CDR3nt: TGTGCCTGGACCCCCCGGGGGGGGGCCCATGGCTACACCTTC; CDR3aa: CAWTPRGGAHGYTF
abundance: NA; j_gene: TRBJ1-5; d_gene: TRBD1; v_gene: TRBV12-3/TRBV12-4; CDR3nt: TGTGCCAGCAGAGCAGGGGGGAGACAGCCCCAGCATTTT; CDR3aa: CASRAGGRQPQHF
abundance: NA; j_gene: TRBJ2-1; d_gene: TRBD2; v_gene: TRBV15; CDR3nt: TGTGCCACCAGCAGAGTACTAGCGGGAGCGCATGAGCAGTTCTTC; CDR3aa: CATSRVLAGAHEQFF
abundance: NA; j_gene: TRBJ1-5; d_gene: NA; v_gene: TRBV20-1; CDR3nt: TGCAGTGCTAGTACGGAGGGATTGGGCAATCAGCCCCAGCATTTT; CDR3aa: CSASTEGLGNQPQHF